The 18 T cell receptor beta chains reported below all come from one sample, sequenced in a study of graft-versus-host responses after intestinal transplantation (dated by TCRdb to the early 2020s). The antigens these receptors bind are not known. To prepare the library, the immunoSEQ multiplex PCR assay was applied. TCRdb provides this immuneACCESS table in a form limited to in-frame rearrangements. Some clones are lacking; in checked studies, under half of them reflect an unresolved V gene, and why the rest are absent is not known. Present in this sample are 80,000 to 100,000 clones, 91% of which were seen just once. In total, the top ten clones hold 0.18% of the sample. The label giving this sample's time point can be read as: cells obtained before transplantation from donor or recipient. Sequencing was performed on unstimulated CD4+ T cells sorted from spleen or lymph node cells, taken before transplant. These TCRs come from a human donor who was the organ donor for an intestinal transplant.

This clone appeared a single time. The chain links TRBV7-9 to TRBJ2-1; maybe TRBD1 (6 bases). This CDR3 is 11 amino acids long. Germline V lookup: CDR1 SEHNR, CDR2 FQNEAQ (reference sequence). V lost 2 bases and J 14 bases, leaving 10 bases between the germline ends. This chain's CDR3 is CASSLHPGEFF. CDR3 DNA: TGTGCCAGCAGCTTACACCCAGGGGAGTTCTTC. The full variable domain, with the rest looked up from reference TRBV7-9 and TRBJ2-1, is DTGVSQNPRHKITKRGQNVTFRCDPISEHNRLYWYRQTLGQGPEFLTYFQNEAQLEKSRLLSDRFSAERPKGSFSTLEIQRTEQGDSAMYLCASSLHPGEFFGPGTRLTVL.

The chain links TRBV11-2 to TRBJ1-1; maybe TRBD1 (5 bases). Trimming pared 4 bases from V and 1 base from J, leaving 7 bases between. There are 13 residues in the CDR3. Germline CDR1 is SGHAT and CDR2 is FQNNGV. The CDR3 bases are TGTGCCAGCAGCTCCGGACAGAACACTGAAGCTTTCTTT. It translates to CASSSGQNTEAFF.

The chain is built from TRBV6-5 and TRBJ1-2, with no clear D. The CDR3 is 14 amino acids. Germline V CDR1 and CDR2: MNHEY, SVGAGI. V dropped 6 bases and J dropped 4 bases, with 15 bases sitting between them. The CDR3 loop is CASRVTKPGYGYTF. Here the CDR3 DNA reads TGTGCCAGCAGGGTAACTAAACCGGGCTATGGCTACACCTTC.

The rearrangement uses TRBV6-1 and TRBJ1-2; the D is unclear. Germline V gene lookup returns CDR1 MNHNS and CDR2 SASEGT. V dropped 4 bases and J dropped 7 bases, with 10 bases sitting between them. This CDR3 is built from 12 residues. CDR3 sequence reads: CASSVRRSGYTF. CDR3 in DNA: TGTGCCAGCAGTGTTCGGAGAAGTGGCTACACCTTC.

CDR3 protein: CASSDNNYGYTF. The DNA of the CDR3 is TGTGCCAGCAGTGACAATAACTATGGCTACACCTTC. The chain has TRBV6-5 and TRBJ1-2, with no clear D. Germline values: CDR1 MNHEY, CDR2 SVGAGI. V was pared by 5 bases and J by 1 base, with 5 bases between. The CDR3 runs to 12 residues.

The genes are TRBV6-5 and TRBJ1-2; D remains ambiguous. Trimming removed 0 bases from V and 3 bases from J, with 11 bases in between. There are 15 residues in the CDR3. Germline loops: CDR1 MNHEY, CDR2 SVGAGI. The CDR3 DNA reads TGTGCCAGCAGTTACTCGTTGTACCCGGACTATGGCTACACCTTC. The encoded protein is CASSYSLYPDYGYTF.

The chain recombines TRBV4-1 with TRBJ1-1; TRBD1 matches at 10 bases. V was pared by 4 bases and J by 0 bases, with 8 bases of the junction left unmatched. Per germline, CDR1 MGHRA and CDR2 YSYEKL. The CDR3 totals 17 residues. Here the CDR3 reads CASSLRDRGPMNTEAFF. DNA of the CDR3: TGCGCCAGCAGCCTCCGGGACAGGGGACCCATGAACACTGAAGCTTTCTTT.

The chain uses TRBV29-1 and TRBJ1-2; D gene unclear. Germline CDR1 is SQVTM and CDR2 is ANQGSEA. V was pared by 2 bases and J by 4 bases, with 8 bases between. The CDR3 has 12 residues. CDR3 sequence (DNA): TGCAGCGTTGAACCCCGTAGCTATGGCTACACCTTC. This codes for CSVEPRSYGYTF.

This chain uses TRBV9 with TRBJ2-7; 7 positions agree with TRBD2. The CDR3 contains 14 residues. Trimming removed 4 bases from V and 3 bases from J; junction bases left unmatched: 7. In germline, CDR1 is SGDLS, CDR2 YYNGEE. CDR3 nucleotides: TGTGCCAGCAGCTATGGGGGGGGAGGCTACGAGCAGTACTTC. Protein sequence: CASSYGGGGYEQYF.

The J gene is TRBJ2-7, the V gene TRBV27; D not certain. CDR3 length: 13 residues. Germline loops: CDR1 MNHEY, CDR2 SMNVEV (reference sequence). Trimming stripped 3 bases from V and 2 bases from J, with 8 bases between. The CDR3 loop reads CASSFTVPYEQYF. The CDR3 nucleotides are TGTGCCAGCAGTTTTACGGTACCCTACGAGCAGTACTTC.

The V call is TRBV7-6, the J call TRBJ2-7; possible D gene TRBD1, 5 bases. From germline, CDR1 is SGHVS and CDR2 FNYEAQ. The CDR3 length is 18 residues. V was cut by 5 bases and J by 2 bases, with 25 bases left in between. The CDR3 spells CASSLRTTGRSSPYEQYF. The CDR3 DNA is TGTGCCAGCAGCCTTAGAACCACAGGACGCTCGTCTCCCTACGAGCAGTACTTC.

The genes are TRBV6-5 and TRBJ2-1; possible D gene TRBD2, 5 bases. The V and J ends lost 2 bases and 9 bases respectively, with 5 bases between them. Germline loops: CDR1 MNHEY, CDR2 SVGAGI. This CDR3 is 11 amino acids long. The CDR3 bases are TGTGCCAGCAGTTACGGGAGTGAGCAGTTCTTC. Encoded protein: CASSYGSEQFF.

V usage is TRBV27 and J usage is TRBJ1-2; no firm D call. The CDR3 contains 13 residues. Looked up from germline, CDR1 is MNHEY and CDR2 is SMNVEV (reference sequence). The V end lost 8 bases, the J end lost 2 bases, and 12 bases lay between the germline ends. The CDR3 is CASRPRVNYGYTF. In DNA, the CDR3 is TGTGCCAGCCGCCCCCGGGTAAACTATGGCTACACCTTC.

The chain has TRBV18 and TRBJ2-7; D might be TRBD1 (6 bases). The V and J ends lost 4 bases and 0 bases respectively, with 10 bases between them. This CDR3 is 14 amino acids long. Germline assignment: CDR1 KGHSH and CDR2 LQKENI. The chain's CDR3 is CASSQGQNSYEQYF. The DNA for the CDR3 is TGTGCCAGCTCACAGGGACAAAACTCCTACGAGCAGTACTTC.

The chain carries TRBV5-1 and TRBJ2-3, with 10 bases fitting TRBD2. Per the germline V gene, CDR1 is SGHRS and CDR2 is YFSETQ. This CDR3 is 18 amino acids long. The V segment lost 1 base and the J segment 2 bases; nucleotides outside the gene matches: 10. The CDR3 loop reads CASSLWLAGATSTDTQYF. In DNA form, the CDR3 reads TGCGCCAGCAGCTTGTGGCTAGCGGGGGCCACCTCCACAGATACGCAGTATTTT. The full variable domain, in which reference TRBV5-1 and TRBJ2-3 provide the parts outside the CDR3, is KAGVTQTPRYLIKTRGQQVTLSCSPISGHRSVSWYQQTPGQGLQFLFEYFSETQRNKGNFPGRFSGRQFSNSRSEMNVSTLELGDSALYLCASSLWLAGATSTDTQYFGPGTRLTVL.

The J gene is TRBJ1-2, the V gene TRBV7-2; D possibly corresponds to TRBD1 (6 bases). V gave up 2 bases and J gave up 7 bases, with 11 bases separating them. The CDR3 has 13 amino acids. Germline V gene sequence: CDR1 SGHTA, CDR2 FQGNSA. This CDR3 is CASSLMGARGYTF. The CDR3 DNA reads as TGTGCCAGCAGCTTAATGGGGGCGCGTGGCTACACCTTC.

This clone was seen only once. The chain couples TRBV5-1 to TRBJ2-7, with 7 bases lining up with TRBD1. V lost 5 bases to trimming and J lost 7 bases; unmatched junction nucleotides: 15. The CDR3 loop spans 15 amino acids. Germline V gives CDR1 SGHRS, CDR2 YFSETQ. The CDR3 is CASSLILTGPGEQYF. CDR3 DNA sequence: TGCGCCAGCAGTTTAATTCTGACAGGGCCAGGAGAGCAGTACTTC. Together with reference TRBV5-1 and TRBJ2-7, the CDR3 gives the full variable domain: KAGVTQTPRYLIKTRGQQVTLSCSPISGHRSVSWYQQTPGQGLQFLFEYFSETQRNKGNFPGRFSGRQFSNSRSEMNVSTLELGDSALYLCASSLILTGPGEQYFGPGTRLTVT.

In its sample, this clone was seen once. The chain employs TRBV19 and TRBJ2-5; 7 nucleotides match TRBD1. The length of the CDR3 is 15 residues. Germline V gene sequence: CDR1 LNHDA, CDR2 SQIVND (reference sequence). Trimming removed 6 bases from V and 5 bases from J; junction bases left unmatched: 12. CDR3 residues: CASRKQGGAGETQYF. The CDR3, as DNA: TGTGCCAGTAGGAAACAAGGGGGCGCAGGTGAGACCCAGTACTTC.